The 9 T cell receptor beta chains below all came from one sample that was sequenced in a study of control samples from healthy donors and cancer patients. Libraries were prepared by immunoSEQ multiplex PCR; TCRdb keeps only in-frame clonotypes and omits some of them. The sample records over 150,000 clones, roughly 94% being singletons. Sequencing input: PBMCs. The receptors were gathered from a man aged 60-69 years with colorectal cancer.

The chain combines TRBV5-1 with TRBJ1-3, with TRBD1 matching over 8 bases. Per germline, CDR1 SGHRS and CDR2 YFSETQ. V lost 3 bases to trimming and J lost 4 bases; unmatched junction nucleotides: 9. The CDR3 loop spans 16 amino acids. CDR3 sequence: CASSSTGTGDGNTIYF. The DNA for the CDR3 is TGCGCCAGCAGCTCCACCGGGACAGGCGACGGAAACACCATATATTTT.

V and J are TRBV5-1 and TRBJ2-7, with unresolved D. Germline assignment: CDR1 SGHRS and CDR2 YFSETQ. This CDR3 is built from 13 residues. V gave up 3 bases and J gave up 3 bases, with 10 bases separating them. The CDR3 protein is CASSSDGNYEQYF. CDR3 DNA: TGCGCCAGCAGCTCGGACGGAAACTACGAGCAGTACTTC. The whole variable domain, filled in from reference TRBV5-1 and TRBJ2-7, reads KAGVTQTPRYLIKTRGQQVTLSCSPISGHRSVSWYQQTPGQGLQFLFEYFSETQRNKGNFPGRFSGRQFSNSRSEMNVSTLELGDSALYLCASSSDGNYEQYFGPGTRLTVT.

The genes are TRBV12-3 or TRBV12-4 and TRBJ1-5, with unresolved D. The CDR3 runs 13 residues. Trimming left V 2 bases short and J 9 bases short, with 11 bases between. The CDR3 sequence is CASSLMTAGPQHF. The DNA for the CDR3 is TGTGCCAGCAGTTTAATGACGGCGGGGCCCCAGCATTTT.

Here the CDR3 reads CAISALTSGSYNEQFF. The CDR3 bases are TGTGCCATCAGCGCTCTGACTAGCGGGTCCTACAATGAGCAGTTCTTC. The rearrangement uses TRBV10-3 and TRBJ2-1; 10 bases match TRBD2. V shed 6 bases, J shed 1 base, and the junction held 6 bases outside the gene matches. The CDR3 sequence is 16 residues long. The germline CDR1 and CDR2 sequences are ENHRY and SYGVKD.

This clone was detected once. The J gene is TRBJ1-2, the V gene TRBV28, with D perhaps matching TRBD1 (5 bases). This CDR3 region has 15 residues. The germline V gene encodes CDR1 MDHEN and CDR2 SYDVKM. V shed 6 bases and J shed 8 bases, with 22 bases lying between them. CDR3 amino acids: CASRPGLRGTEGYTF. Here the CDR3 DNA reads TGTGCCAGCAGGCCGGGGCTTCGGGGGACGGAAGGCTACACCTTC.

J is TRBJ1-1 and V is TRBV7-9; D is undetermined. The CDR3 is 11 amino acids. V lost 2 bases and J lost 6, with 4 bases in between. CDR1 is SEHNR and CDR2 is FQNEAQ in the germline V gene (reference sequence). The chain's CDR3 is CASSLLAEAFF. CDR3 nucleotide sequence: TGTGCCAGCAGCTTATTAGCTGAAGCTTTCTTT.

CDR3 sequence: CASSLGTFNGQGYTF. CDR3 DNA: TGTGCCAGCAGCTTAGGGACATTTAACGGGCAGGGCTACACCTTC. This chain joins TRBV7-9 and TRBJ1-2; perhaps TRBD1 as D (5 bases). The CDR3 sequence is 15 residues long. Germline values: CDR1 SEHNR, CDR2 FQNEAQ (reference sequence). V was shortened by 1 base and J by 8 bases, with 17 bases between the two germline ends.

The CDR3 region has the DNA TGTGCCAGCAGTGGCGGGGAAAGATCCTATAATTCACCCCTCCACTTT. Its protein product is CASSGGERSYNSPLHF. The chain combines TRBV6-1 with TRBJ1-6; D unclear. The V gene lost 4 bases and the J gene lost 1 base, with 11 bases spanning the gap. The CDR3 sequence is 16 residues long. Germline values: CDR1 MNHNS, CDR2 SASEGT.

V is TRBV30 and J is TRBJ2-3; 10 positions match TRBD2. This CDR3 contains 13 residues. Germline V gene data show CDR1 as GTSNPN and CDR2 as SVGIG (reference sequence). The CDR3 nucleotides read TGTGCTGGGAGCGGGGGGGACACAGATACGCAGTATTTT. This translates into CAGSGGDTDTQYF.